Below, 20 T cell receptor beta chains from the same sample are listed, as sequenced in a study of T cell repertoires in cytomegalovirus infection. TCRdb ran MiXCR on the reads and lists one entry per CDR3 protein. Among tens of thousands of distinct CDR3 sequences listed, under 5% were seen once. The sequenced sample was PBMCs. These receptors came from a human donor in good health (CMV status not recorded). Some clones in this sample may be carry-over from other donors' samples.

This clonotype was detected many times. The genes are TRBV29-1 and TRBJ2-1, with TRBD2 matching 7 bases. The CDR3 is 14 residues long. The germline gives CDR1 SQVTM, CDR2 ANQGSEA. The V gene end was trimmed by 3 bases and the J gene end by 10 bases; junction bases not matched to a gene: 12. The CDR3 loop is CSVESGRAIGEQFF. The CDR3 nucleotides are TGCAGCGTTGAGAGTGGGAGGGCCATAGGGGAGCAGTTCTTC.

This clonotype was counted many times. The V call is TRBV28, the J call TRBJ1-1; D is undetermined. CDR1 and CDR2 (germline): MDHEN, SYDVKM. V lost 7 bases and J 0 bases, leaving 12 bases between the germline ends. The CDR3 length is 14 residues. The CDR3 DNA reads TGTGCCAGCAACCCGGAGCGTATGAACACTGAAGCTTTCTTT. It specifies CASNPERMNTEAFF. Full variable domain (rest looked up from reference TRBV28 and TRBJ1-1): DVKVTQSSRYLVKRTGEKVFLECVQDMDHENMFWYRQDPGLGLRLIYFSYDVKMKEKGDIPEGYSVSREKKERFSLILESASTNQTSMYLCASNPERMNTEAFFGQGTRLTVV.

On this clonotype itself: An end of the junction does not agree with germline; a read error may underlie this. CDR3 loop: CASSIPRLAGWNEQIF. CDR3 bases: TGTGCCAGCAGCATACCGAGACTAGCGGGGTGGAATGAGCAGATCTTC. The rearrangement links TRBV7-8 to TRBJ2-1; 11 positions agree with TRBD2. The CDR3 spans 16 residues. Germline CDR1 SGHVS, CDR2 FQNEAQ.

This clonotype was counted ten times or more. The rearrangement joins TRBV6-1 to TRBJ1-5; 9 bases match TRBD1. Per the germline V gene, CDR1 is MNHNS and CDR2 is SASEGT. The length of the CDR3 is 15 residues. J gave up 5 bases and V 6 bases, and 8 bases lay outside the gene matches. In DNA form, the CDR3 reads TGTGCCAGCAGCCGGGACAGGGACGGGTATCAGCCCCAGCATTTT. Its protein is CASSRDRDGYQPQHF.

This clonotype was seen ten or more times. The chain uses TRBV7-2 and TRBJ2-3, with 7 positions matching TRBD2. There are 17 residues in the CDR3. Trimming at V came to 4 bases and at J to 0 bases, leaving 10 bases not matched to a gene. In germline, CDR1 is SGHTA, CDR2 FQGNSA. CDR3 region: CASSSRLAGASTDTQYF. The CDR3 DNA sequence: TGTGCCAGCAGCTCCCGGTTGGCGGGAGCTAGCACAGATACGCAGTATTTT.

This clonotype was observed at least ten times. This chain joins TRBV7-8 and TRBJ2-1; D is perhaps TRBD2 (6 bases). Germline V gene data show CDR1 as SGHVS and CDR2 as FQNEAQ. The V end was cut by 1 base, the J end by 1 base, with 11 bases between. CDR3 length: 16 residues. The CDR3: CASSLGEAGSYNEQFF. CDR3 in DNA: TGTGCCAGCAGCTTAGGGGAGGCGGGATCCTACAATGAGCAGTTCTTC.

The table lists this clonotype with many counts. The V and J genes are TRBV7-6 and TRBJ2-3, with D maybe TRBD1 (8 bases). Germline CDR1 and CDR2: SGHVS and FNYEAQ. The CDR3 length is 18 residues. The V end was cut by 5 bases, the J end by 1 base, with 22 bases between. The CDR3 DNA is TGTGCCAGCAGCACCCGGACAGGGAGGGGGCCTGGCACAGATACGCAGTATTTT. Translated, it gives CASSTRTGRGPGTDTQYF.

This clonotype was seen ten or more times. The junction departs from germline at one end; a sequencing error may be responsible. The chain uses TRBV4-1 and TRBJ1-5; D remains unclear. Germline lookup yields CDR1 MGHRA and CDR2 YSYEKL. The CDR3 totals 14 residues. CDR3 DNA sequence: TGTGCCAGCAGCCGGGATTTTGGCAATCAGCCCCAGCATTTT. Amino acid sequence: CASSRDFGNQPQHF.

This clonotype was observed at least ten times. V gene TRBV5-1 combines with J gene TRBJ1-6; D perhaps matches TRBD1 (5 bases). The CDR3 is made up of 14 amino acids. CDR1 is SGHRS, CDR2 YFSETQ, per germline. The V gene lost 0 bases and the J gene lost 7 bases, with 8 bases spanning the gap. CDR3 bases: TGCGCCAGCAGCTTGGGGGACGGAAATTCACCCCTCCACTTT. Translation: CASSLGDGNSPLHF. The variable domain in full, with the rest retrieved from reference TRBV5-1 and TRBJ1-6, is KAGVTQTPRYLIKTRGQQVTLSCSPISGHRSVSWYQQTPGQGLQFLFEYFSETQRNKGNFPGRFSGRQFSNSRSEMNVSTLELGDSALYLCASSLGDGNSPLHFGNGTRLTVT.

This clonotype came up many times. This chain joins TRBV7-8 and TRBJ2-2, with 7 bases identical to TRBD2. V was clipped by 1 base and J by 5 bases; unmatched bases: 4. Germline V gene sequence: CDR1 SGHVS, CDR2 FQNEAQ. The CDR3 runs to 15 residues. The CDR3 coding sequence is TGTGCCAGCAGCTTAGTGGGAGGGAAGACCGGGGAGCTGTTTTTT. This sequence encodes CASSLVGGKTGELFF.

This clonotype appeared many times. The gene calls are TRBV13 and TRBJ1-6; D gene uncertain. In germline, CDR1 is PRHDT, CDR2 FYEKMQ (reference sequence). Trimming took 5 bases from V and 9 from J, leaving 20 bases between them. The CDR3 runs to 16 residues. The CDR3 DNA is TGTGCCAGCAGCGAAGGGTGGTCTTCTAGCCCTTCACCCCTCCACTTT. Protein sequence: CASSEGWSSSPSPLHF.

This clonotype has a count of ten or more. The J gene is TRBJ1-5, the V gene TRBV24-1; possibly TRBD1 for D (6 bases). CDR1 and CDR2 from the germline V gene are KGHDR and SFDVKD. V dropped 3 bases and J dropped 1 base, with 15 bases sitting between them. This CDR3 has 17 residues. CDR3 amino acids: CATSDAGQRESNQPQHF. In nucleotides, the CDR3 is TGTGCCACCAGTGATGCCGGACAGAGGGAAAGCAATCAGCCCCAGCATTTT.

This clonotype was found many times. This chain uses TRBV7-8 with TRBJ2-2, with no clear D. The CDR3 sequence is 16 residues long. Germline-derived CDR1 and CDR2 are SGHVS and FQNEAQ. V was shortened by 1 base and J by 6 bases, with 15 bases between the two germline ends. The CDR3 DNA is TGTGCCAGCAGCTTAGAGGGCTGGCTAACACCCGGGGAGCTGTTTTTT. This encodes CASSLEGWLTPGELFF.

This clonotype was seen many times. The chain links TRBV7-2 to TRBJ2-1, with 8 bases aligning to TRBD2. Germline CDR1 is SGHTA and CDR2 is FQGNSA. This CDR3 comprises 14 residues. Trimming at V came to 5 bases and at J to 2 bases, leaving 2 bases not matched to a gene. The CDR3 sequence is CASSRSGTYNEQFF. For the CDR3, the DNA is TGTGCCAGCAGCCGTAGCGGGACCTACAATGAGCAGTTCTTC.

The sample holds many counts of this clonotype. This CDR3 reads CAISESGGRVEAFF. The CDR3 bases are TGTGCCATCAGTGAGTCGGGGGGGAGAGTTGAAGCTTTCTTT. V gene TRBV10-3 combines with J gene TRBJ1-1, with D perhaps TRBD1 (5 bases). CDR1 is ENHRY and CDR2 is SYGVKD in the germline V gene. The V and J ends lost 0 bases and 7 bases respectively, with 12 bases between them. The CDR3 has 14 amino acids.

This clonotype was recorded many times. The chain combines TRBV7-2 with TRBJ1-5; D uncertain. Germline-derived CDR1 and CDR2 are SGHTA and FQGNSA. The germline V and J ends were trimmed by 5 bases and 5 bases, with 16 bases remaining between them. The CDR3 is 15 amino acids. The CDR3: CASSLGSPGDQPQHF. CDR3 coding DNA: TGTGCCAGCAGCCTCGGGTCCCCAGGAGATCAGCCCCAGCATTTT.

This clonotype showed up many times. The rearrangement uses TRBV7-2 and TRBJ1-2; D perhaps matches TRBD1 (5 bases). Germline V gene lookup returns CDR1 SGHTA and CDR2 FQGNSA. The CDR3 contains 14 residues. V was clipped by 5 bases and J by 0 bases, with 10 bases between them. The CDR3 sequence is CASSPAGANYGYTF. CDR3 DNA sequence: TGTGCCAGCAGCCCCGCGGGGGCTAACTATGGCTACACCTTC. Full variable domain (rest looked up from reference TRBV7-2 and TRBJ1-2): GAGVSQSPSNKVTEKGKDVELRCDPISGHTALYWYRQSLGQGLEFLIYFQGNSAPDKSGLPSDRFSAERTGGSVSTLTIQRTQQEDSAVYLCASSPAGANYGYTFGSGTRLTVV.

This clonotype was observed at least ten times. The gene calls are TRBV7-8 and TRBJ2-7, with D possibly matching TRBD2 (5 bases). V lost 4 bases to trimming and J lost 0 bases, with 16 bases between them. The germline CDR1 and CDR2 sequences are SGHVS and FQNEAQ. The CDR3 loop spans 16 amino acids. DNA for the CDR3: TGTGCCAGCAGCTGGCGAGCGGCCGCTAGCTCCTACGAGCAGTACTTC. The encoded protein is CASSWRAAASSYEQYF.

This clonotype was observed at least ten times. The V and J genes are TRBV7-9 and TRBJ2-4; D not resolved. With 0 bases removed from V and 9 bases from J, the gap between germline ends came to 6 bases. The CDR3 contains 12 residues. CDR1 is SEHNR and CDR2 is FQNEAQ in the germline V gene (reference sequence). The CDR3 nucleotides read TGTGCCAGCAGCTTAGCTGATTCCATTCAGTACTTC. It codes for CASSLADSIQYF.

This clonotype was detected many times. The chain employs TRBV29-1 and TRBJ1-2; D gene unclear. The CDR3 spans 14 residues. The germline CDR1 and CDR2 sequences are SQVTM and ANQGSEA. Trimming pared 1 base from V and 2 bases from J, leaving 11 bases between. The CDR3 loop is CSVEGVGSNYGYTF. The CDR3 DNA sequence: TGCAGCGTTGAAGGAGTGGGTAGCAACTATGGCTACACCTTC.